Reported below is one T cell receptor beta chain. It lacks a known antigen. No qualities accompany the bases; no much larger clone lies one base away. V was cut back by 7 bases and J by 6 bases, leaving a gap of 16 bases between them. From cysteine to phenylalanine, the CDR3 is 14 amino acids long. Only the CDR3 portion is preserved as DNA: 42 bases, with reading frame beginning at the first base. CDR1 and CDR2 are drawn from the germline V gene: MDHEN, SYDVKM. These data belong to a study of shared clonotypes between healthy human individuals (dated by TCRdb to 2018 to 2020). About the investigation overall: The cohort comprised a couple of women and three men aged 18 to 49 years. The study deeply sequenced blood TCR repertoires of about 5 healthy adults to estimate repertoire size and the extent of clonotype sharing between individuals. Per donor, leukapheresis produced somewhere between about 0.8 and 9 billion PBMCs. Per donor, three plates each were used for CD4 naive and CD4 memory, two for CD8 naive, and one for CD8 memory. Libraries were prepared and TCR repertoires were sequenced by different laboratories using diverse techniques, in order to increase sequencing depth and limit assay-specific biases. Results and caveats for the whole study, not just this receptor: Pairwise subsampling led to the expectation that sequencing depth would affect the degree of clonotype sharing among donors. Rarefaction of sorted-subset datasets indicated incomplete sequencing despite the large sequencing depth. Estimated clonotype richness was generally larger for naive than for memory subsets. Only blood was sampled, and tissue TCR repertoires likely differ from those in blood. Higher generation probabilities were observed for clonotypes shared by all four sorted-subset donors than for non-shared clonotypes. Because the study included a small number of donors, the genetic and exposure-history diversity represented was limited. Sharing across several donors was observed for 4.5% to 6.5% of naive CD4, 3% to 3.5% of naive CD8, about 2.3% of memory CD4, and roughly 0.4% of memory CD8 clonotypes.

TCR CDR3 regions were amplified from genomic DNA by multiplex PCR using the deep immunoSEQ assay. For each cell subset, the extracted genomic DNA was distributed evenly across all wells of several immunoSEQ 96-well plates, and each plate served as one replicate. For sorted subsets, each replicate PCR was loaded with 150 to 250 ng genomic DNA, equivalent to about 33,000 T cell genomes. Purified libraries were measured with a Qubit 3.0 fluorometer, size-checked on a Bioanalyzer 2100, and measured again with the KAPA Library Quantification kit. Each immunoSEQ 96-well plate was sequenced on its own single-read 150-cycle Illumina NextSeq 550 flow cell. From the authors' description of their analysis: Because only junctional sequences without quality scores were contained in the immunoSEQ output, filtering matching that applied to full-length reads could not be performed. To assign V/J genes and CDR3, sequences were annotated against IMGT germline references using PyIR, a Python wrapper for IgBLAST v1.9. Any read was removed if the V/J assignment was weak (E-value above 1e-6), the CDR3 was missing, or the read contained stop codons, out-of-frame junctions, or ambiguous translated residues. V3J clonotypes were defined as sequences sharing an identical inferred V gene, J gene, and CDR3 amino acid sequence. To compute the percentage overlap between repertoires, the number of shared unique clonotypes was divided by the size of the smaller repertoire. RTK rarefaction, the Chao1 estimator, and Recon v2.1 estimates of unobserved clonotypes were used to assess repertoire richness. Generation probabilities for all TCRbeta clonotypes obtained by the gDNA method from a handful of donors were computed using OLGA. The table was pulled from immuneACCESS by TCRdb, which kept in-frame rearrangements only. Such tables lose some clones; where checked, under half of the loss comes from unresolved V genes, and the rest has no known cause. That table supplies the V and J calls and clone size; D and trimming were determined from the DNA. The sample table shows 2 million to 2.5 million clones, and 80% to 95% are seen once. 0.36% of the sample goes to the ten largest clones.

The donors were healthy, HIV-negative adults who had no recently reported acute infections or vaccinations. Every donor was a Caucasian adult residing in Nashville, Tennessee, USA. CD4+ T cells were enriched through magnetic negative selection, after which naive cells were positively selected on CD45RA and the remaining negative fraction served as the memory subset. Blood was collected by leukapheresis, and PBMCs were isolated by Ficoll-Histopaque density gradient centrifugation and then cryopreserved in liquid nitrogen vapor phase. Purity and quantity of every magnetically sorted T cell population were checked by analytical flow cytometry. Each sorted fraction had its genomic DNA isolated and then quantified by UV absorbance on a Nanodrop 2000c.

The receptor chain draws on TRBV28 and TRBJ1-5, with TRBD1 as a weak D call on 5 bases. This TCR was recovered from a man aged 18 to 30 in good health. Some clones in this sample may be carry-over from other donors' samples. Sequencing was performed on naive CD4+ T cells from PBMCs. This specimen's cell subset or site label, per the study, means: CD45RA+ positively selected. The CDR3 reads as follows: CASIGSGWAQPQHF. The DNA sequence is TGTGCCAGCATCGGGTCAGGGTGGGCTCAGCCCCAGCATTTT.